The entry below gives a single TCR beta chain sequence along with its context. The target antigen is unknown. Patients chosen for sequencing had CD8+CD57+ cells that had expanded, as shown by flow cytometry. This record comes from a study of CD8+CD57+ T cells in acquired aplastic anemia. Study-wide context: Sorted cells (CD4+ and CD8+) yielded DNA amounts that averaged around 3.1 ug.

Broader study findings: Patients and controls turned out to have 25 to 35 CD8+ CDR3 sequences in common.

TCR beta VDJ and CDR3 profiles were obtained from a genomic DNA template. Each CDR3 protein is one row after TCRdb ran MiXCR on the reads. The table includes around 200,000 distinct CDR3 sequences, about half detected once. V gave up 6 bases and J gave up 7 bases, with 12 bases separating them. Germline V gives CDR1 SNHLY, CDR2 FYNNEI. There are 13 residues in the CDR3. Sequenced input: sorted CD4+, CD8+, or CD8+CD57+ T cells (not recorded which) from PBMCs. This chain connects TRBV2 to TRBJ1-4; D is possibly TRBD1 (5 bases). The receptor's source is a human donor with aplastic anemia. As DNA, the CDR3 is TGTGCCAGCAGCTTATCAGGGACTGAAAAACTGTTTTTT. This codes for CASSLSGTEKLFF.